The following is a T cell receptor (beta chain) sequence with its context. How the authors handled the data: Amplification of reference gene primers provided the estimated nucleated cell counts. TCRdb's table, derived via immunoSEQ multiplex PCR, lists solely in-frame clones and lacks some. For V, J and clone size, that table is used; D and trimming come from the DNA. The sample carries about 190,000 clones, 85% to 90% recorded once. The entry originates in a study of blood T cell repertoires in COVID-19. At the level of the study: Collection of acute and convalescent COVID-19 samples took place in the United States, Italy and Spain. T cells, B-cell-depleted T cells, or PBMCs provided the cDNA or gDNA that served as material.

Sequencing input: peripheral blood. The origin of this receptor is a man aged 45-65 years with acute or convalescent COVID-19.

The CDR3 DNA is TGTGCCAGCAGCTTGGAGCTTAGCGGCAGCTACAATGAGCAGTTCTTC. Translated, it gives CASSLELSGSYNEQFF. The chain uses TRBV5-6 and TRBJ2-1, with TRBD2 as a possible D gene (6 bases). Trimming shortened V by 0 bases and J by 3 bases, and 13 bases separated the two germline ends. The length of the CDR3 is 16 residues. CDR1 is SGHDT and CDR2 is YYEEEE in the germline V gene.